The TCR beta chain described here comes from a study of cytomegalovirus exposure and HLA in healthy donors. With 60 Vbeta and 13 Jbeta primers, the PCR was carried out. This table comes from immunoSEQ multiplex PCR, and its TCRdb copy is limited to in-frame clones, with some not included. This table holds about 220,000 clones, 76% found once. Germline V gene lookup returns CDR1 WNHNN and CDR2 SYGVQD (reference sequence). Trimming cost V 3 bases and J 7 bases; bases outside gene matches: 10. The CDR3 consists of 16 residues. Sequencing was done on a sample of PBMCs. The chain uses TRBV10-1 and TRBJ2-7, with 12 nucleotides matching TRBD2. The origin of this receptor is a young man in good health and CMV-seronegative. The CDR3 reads CASSERLAGGPEEQYF. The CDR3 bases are TGCGCCAGCAGTGAACGTCTAGCGGGAGGGCCTGAAGAGCAGTACTTC.